These 14 T cell receptor beta chains were sequenced from one sample in a study of blood T cell repertoires in COVID-19. This table comes from immunoSEQ multiplex PCR, and its TCRdb copy is limited to in-frame clones, with some not included. The sample carries about 52,000 clones, roughly 86% recorded once. Sample: peripheral blood. All receptors derive from a man at least 80 years old with active or convalescent COVID-19.

The chain has TRBV6-2 or TRBV6-3 and TRBJ2-5, with D perhaps matching TRBD1 (6 bases). Germline V CDR1 and CDR2: MNHEY, SVGEGT. The CDR3 has 17 residues. Deletions cut 2 bases from V and 4 bases from J, with 20 bases between. In nucleotides, the CDR3 is TGTGCCAGCAGTTACCCCGCTGGGGGCGATTTTTCAGAGACCCAGTACTTC. Translation: CASSYPAGGDFSETQYF.

The chain joins TRBV6-1 to TRBJ1-4, with 9 bases matching TRBD1. CDR1 and CDR2 (germline): MNHNS, SASEGT. There are 14 residues in the CDR3. Germline trimming cut 8 bases from V and 7 bases from J; bases unmatched to any gene: 8. The CDR3 nucleotides are TGTGCCAGCCGAAAAACAGGGGGCTTTGAAAAACTGTTTTTT. This sequence encodes CASRKTGGFEKLFF.

Notes on this clone: Other DNA sequences in this specimen translate into the identical CDR3. This chain connects TRBV20-1 to TRBJ2-7, with D perhaps TRBD2 (5 bases). The V end lost 3 bases, the J end lost 3 bases, and 6 bases lay between the germline ends. The CDR3 spans 11 residues. Germline lookup yields CDR1 DFQATT and CDR2 SNEGSKA (reference sequence). CDR3 region: CSARGSYEQYF. For the CDR3, the DNA is TGCAGTGCTAGGGGGAGCTACGAGCAGTACTTC.

The chain joins TRBV19 to TRBJ1-6; no reliable D call. Trimming cost V 5 bases and J 5 bases, with 7 bases left between them. The CDR3 totals 13 residues. Germline V gene lookup returns CDR1 LNHDA and CDR2 SQIVND (reference sequence). Written as DNA, the CDR3 is TGTGCCAGTAGTCGCCAGAATAATTCACCCCTCCACTTT. It specifies CASSRQNNSPLHF.

The V call is TRBV27, the J call TRBJ2-3; D not resolved. The CDR3 runs 14 residues. V was clipped by 1 base and J by 2 bases, with 7 bases between them. Germline V lookup: CDR1 MNHEY, CDR2 SMNVEV (reference sequence). The CDR3 DNA reads as TGTGCCAGCAGTTTATTGCGGTACACAGATACGCAGTATTTT. Translation gives CASSLLRYTDTQYF.

CDR3 region: CASSQDSTGWQPQHF. The CDR3, as DNA: TGTGCCAGCAGCCAAGATAGCACAGGGTGGCAGCCCCAGCATTTT. The V and J genes are TRBV3-1 (or the pseudogene TRBV3-2) and TRBJ1-5; tentatively, D is TRBD1 (6 bases). V dropped 0 bases and J dropped 7 bases, with 13 bases sitting between them. The CDR3 covers 15 residues. Germline V gene lookup returns CDR1 LGHDT and CDR2 YNNKEL (reference sequence).

This chain links TRBV9 with TRBJ2-7, with a possible D match to TRBD2 (5 bases). Trimming removed 4 bases at V and 5 bases at J, with 16 bases between. Germline V gene data show CDR1 as SGDLS and CDR2 as YYNGEE. This CDR3 is 14 amino acids long. In nucleotides, the CDR3 is TGTGCCAGCAGCCCACGGACTTTTAGCCACGAGCAGTACTTC. Translated, it gives CASSPRTFSHEQYF.

CDR3 region: CASSYLAGPATDTQYF. For the CDR3, the DNA is TGTGCCAGCAGTTACCTGGCGGGGCCGGCCACAGATACGCAGTATTTT. The V and J genes are TRBV6-2 or TRBV6-3 and TRBJ2-3; perhaps TRBD2 as D (6 bases). Germline lookup yields CDR1 MNHEY and CDR2 SVGEGT. Deletions cut 2 bases from V and 2 bases from J, with 14 bases between. This CDR3 spans 16 amino acids.

In nucleotides, the CDR3 is TGTGCCAGCAGTCCCATGGCGGGGAATAGCAATCAGCCCCAGCATTTT. Protein: CASSPMAGNSNQPQHF. The rearrangement links TRBV27 to TRBJ1-5; D not resolved. The CDR3 is 16 amino acids. Trimming took 5 bases from V and 0 from J, leaving 14 bases between them. Per germline, CDR1 MNHEY and CDR2 SMNVEV (reference sequence).

V is TRBV10-3 and J is TRBJ2-1; 9 bases are a match to TRBD1. The CDR3 covers 15 residues. Trimming cost V 2 bases and J 8 bases; bases outside gene matches: 7. The germline V gene encodes CDR1 ENHRY and CDR2 SYGVKD. The CDR3 region has the DNA TGTGCCATCAGTGAGAAACAGGGGGCCGAATATGAGCAGTTCTTC. Residues: CAISEKQGAEYEQFF.

The chain recombines TRBV25-1 with TRBJ1-1; 10 positions agree with TRBD1. V gave up 6 bases and J gave up 5 bases; unmatched junction bases: 9. This CDR3 contains 15 residues. Per the germline V gene, CDR1 is MGHDK and CDR2 is SYGVNS. This CDR3 is CASSEGQGSSTEAFF. In nucleotides, the CDR3 is TGTGCCAGCAGCGAGGGACAGGGGAGCAGTACTGAAGCTTTCTTT.

This chain connects TRBV4-1 to TRBJ1-4; D is ambiguous. Trimming pared 0 bases from V and 8 bases from J, leaving 13 bases between. The germline V gene has CDR1 MGHRA and CDR2 YSYEKL. This CDR3 comprises 15 residues. The CDR3 loop is CASSQDPEVGEKLFF. The DNA of the CDR3 is TGCGCCAGCAGCCAAGACCCAGAGGTCGGAGAAAAACTGTTTTTT.

V usage is TRBV6-5 and J usage is TRBJ1-5; TRBD1 aligns across 7 bases. The junction had 9 bases not matched to a gene; V was cut back by 5 bases and J by 5 bases. CDR1 is MNHEY, CDR2 SVGAGI, per germline. CDR3 length equals 15 residues. In DNA form, the CDR3 reads TGTGCCAGCAGTCCCGTAGACAGGGACGATCAGCCCCAGCATTTT. As protein: CASSPVDRDDQPQHF.

The V gene is TRBV28, the J gene TRBJ1-5, with D perhaps TRBD1 (6 bases). V was trimmed by 7 bases and J by 7 bases, leaving 20 bases between them. The germline V gene encodes CDR1 MDHEN and CDR2 SYDVKM. The CDR3 is 15 amino acids. DNA for the CDR3: TGTGCCAGCATCTGGGGTCAGGGGTTAGGACAGCCCCAGCATTTT. As protein: CASIWGQGLGQPQHF.